The 30 T cell receptor beta chains below all came from one sample that was sequenced in a study of early stage breast cancer tumors. Using immunoSEQ multiplex PCR, the repertoire was profiled, and TCRdb retains in-frame clones only, with some absent. The table includes around 50,000 clones, around 83% detected once. The source material was blood. The receptors shown here come from a person aged 45 to 59 with breast cancer.

This clone was seen a handful of times. V usage is TRBV2 and J usage is TRBJ2-7, with D possibly TRBD2 on 7 matching bases. V lost 6 bases and J lost 4, with 10 bases in between. This CDR3 has 12 residues. The germline CDR1 and CDR2 sequences are SNHLY and FYNNEI. Written as DNA, the CDR3 is TGTGCCAGCAGAGCGGGACAATACGAGCAGTACTTC. It encodes CASRAGQYEQYF.

The chain joins TRBV7-9 to TRBJ2-7; 14 nucleotides agree with TRBD2. This CDR3 comprises 15 residues. Germline CDR1 is SEHNR and CDR2 is FQNEAQ (reference sequence). Trimming cost V 5 bases and J 3 bases; bases outside gene matches: 3. This chain's CDR3 is CASSLGLAGVYEQYF. The CDR3 DNA reads TGTGCCAGCAGCCTGGGACTAGCGGGAGTCTACGAGCAGTACTTC.

The chain uses TRBV19 and TRBJ1-1; D unresolved. The CDR3 consists of 13 residues. Per germline, CDR1 LNHDA and CDR2 SQIVND (reference sequence). Trimming removed 6 bases from V and 1 base from J, with 9 bases in between. The CDR3 DNA sequence: TGTGCCAGTAGGATCCGACAGAACACTGAAGCTTTCTTT. Residues: CASRIRQNTEAFF.

This sequence joins TRBV18 and TRBJ1-4; D unresolved. From germline, CDR1 is KGHSH and CDR2 LQKENI. The V end was cut by 0 bases, the J end by 5 bases, with 7 bases between. The CDR3 covers 14 residues. As DNA, the CDR3 is TGTGCCAGCTCACCACCCTCGGGGAATGAAAAACTGTTTTTT. Amino acids: CASSPPSGNEKLFF.

This clone was recorded only once. This chain uses TRBV5-4 with TRBJ2-5; 12 bases are a match to TRBD2. CDR3 size: 15 residues. V dropped 0 bases and J dropped 3; count of bases not matched to a gene: 0. The germline V gene has CDR1 SGHNT and CDR2 YYREEE (reference sequence). CDR3 coding DNA: TGTGCCAGCAGCTTGGGACTAGCGGGGGAAGAGACCCAGTACTTC. Amino acid sequence: CASSLGLAGEETQYF.

This clone was seen a single time. V and J are TRBV9 and TRBJ2-5; TRBD2 agrees at 10 bases. J gave up 2 bases and V 4 bases, and 5 bases lay outside the gene matches. Germline V lookup: CDR1 SGDLS, CDR2 YYNGEE. CDR3 size: 15 residues. Written as DNA, the CDR3 is TGTGCCAGCAGCCGAGCGGGGGGGGGACAAGAGACCCAGTACTTC. It codes for CASSRAGGGQETQYF.

This chain joins TRBV4-1 and TRBJ1-1, with a possible D match to TRBD1 (6 bases). V was pared by 0 bases and J by 2 bases, with 16 bases between. Germline V gene data show CDR1 as MGHRA and CDR2 as YSYEKL. The CDR3 covers 17 residues. CDR3 DNA: TGCGCCAGCAGCCAAGATCCGAGACAGGTCAAAAACACTGAAGCTTTCTTT. This translates into CASSQDPRQVKNTEAFF.

The CDR3 sequence is CASSFEGEKLFF. The CDR3 DNA sequence: TGCGCCAGCAGCTTCGAAGGAGAAAAACTGTTTTTT. The gene calls are TRBV5-1 and TRBJ1-4; D call uncertain. The CDR3 is 12 residues long. V lost 2 bases to trimming and J lost 8 bases, with 7 bases between them. Germline CDR1 is SGHRS and CDR2 is YFSETQ.

The CDR3 DNA reads TGTGCCAGCAGCATCCCGGGCAGCACAGATACGCAGTATTTT. It yields the protein CASSIPGSTDTQYF. This sequence joins TRBV5-4 and TRBJ2-3; D is undetermined. The germline V and J ends were trimmed by 4 bases and 0 bases, with 9 bases remaining between them. The CDR3 runs 14 residues. Germline V gene sequence: CDR1 SGHNT, CDR2 YYREEE (reference sequence).

This clone was recorded only once. The rearrangement joins TRBV4-3 to TRBJ2-3; 13 positions match TRBD2. CDR1 and CDR2 (germline): LGHNA, YSLEER. This CDR3 has 15 amino acids. The V gene end was trimmed by 4 bases and the J gene end by 3 bases; junction bases not matched to a gene: 1. CDR3 protein: CASSPTSGGTDTQYF. The CDR3 DNA reads as TGCGCCAGCAGCCCGACTAGCGGGGGGACAGATACGCAGTATTTT.

This chain uses TRBV5-6 with TRBJ2-2, with D perhaps assigned TRBD1 or TRBD2 (7 bases each). Germline values: CDR1 SGHDT, CDR2 YYEEEE. Trimming stripped 6 bases from V and 5 bases from J, with 23 bases between. The CDR3 totals 17 residues. CDR3: CASTQTSTGRDTGELFF. The CDR3 DNA is TGTGCCAGCACCCAAACCTCGACAGGGAGGGATACCGGGGAGCTGTTTTTT.

V and J are TRBV19 and TRBJ1-2; D is perhaps TRBD1 (5 bases). Germline values: CDR1 LNHDA, CDR2 SQIVND (reference sequence). Trimming shortened V by 6 bases and J by 0 bases, and 11 bases separated the two germline ends. The CDR3 extends over 14 amino acids. CDR3 amino acids: CASSRDRSNYGYTF. CDR3 bases: TGTGCCAGTAGCAGAGACAGATCTAACTATGGCTACACCTTC.

The rearrangement uses TRBV6-5 and TRBJ1-2; D is undetermined. Germline V lookup: CDR1 MNHEY, CDR2 SVGAGI. V shed 2 bases and J shed 4 bases, with 11 bases lying between them. The CDR3 totals 14 residues. CDR3 protein: CASSYVSDPYGYTF. The CDR3, as DNA: TGTGCCAGCAGTTACGTGTCAGATCCCTATGGCTACACCTTC.

V gene TRBV7-9 combines with J gene TRBJ2-3; TRBD1 or TRBD2 may be the D gene (5 bases each). This CDR3 has 15 residues. V was clipped by 2 bases and J by 5 bases, with 14 bases between them. Germline assignment: CDR1 SEHNR and CDR2 FQNEAQ (reference sequence). The CDR3 DNA sequence: TGTGCCAGCAGCTTACTCGGGGCCGAAAGAGATACGCAGTATTTT. As protein: CASSLLGAERDTQYF.

V and J are TRBV27 and TRBJ1-5; D is uncertain. Germline CDR1 reads MNHEY; CDR2 reads SMNVEV (reference sequence). V lost 2 bases, J lost 4 bases, and 9 bases lay in between. The CDR3 sequence is 14 residues long. CDR3: CASSLRDNNQPQHF. CDR3 nucleotide sequence: TGTGCCAGCAGTTTAAGAGACAATAATCAGCCCCAGCATTTT.

V gene TRBV28 combines with J gene TRBJ1-2, with D unclear. CDR3 length equals 13 residues. Trimming left V 1 base short and J 8 bases short, with 11 bases between. Germline-derived CDR1 and CDR2 are MDHEN and SYDVKM. This CDR3 reads CASSLYSTGGYTF. The DNA for the CDR3 is TGTGCCAGCAGTTTATATAGCACCGGGGGCTACACCTTC.

The chain joins TRBV6-5 to TRBJ1-1; the match to TRBD1 covers 9 bases. Germline CDR1 reads MNHEY; CDR2 reads SVGAGI. V lost 4 bases and J lost 2; bases outside the gene matches: 2. The CDR3 is 14 amino acids. The CDR3 DNA sequence: TGTGCCAGCAGTTCGACAGGGGGAAACACTGAAGCTTTCTTT. It is translated as CASSSTGGNTEAFF.

This sequence joins TRBV7-2 and TRBJ2-3; D possibly matches TRBD1 or TRBD2 (5 bases each). Trimming removed 3 bases from V and 5 bases from J, with 15 bases in between. The CDR3 has 15 residues. Germline assignment: CDR1 SGHTA and CDR2 FQGNSA. CDR3 region: CASSFRDGSKDTQYF. The CDR3 DNA reads TGTGCCAGCAGCTTCCGGGACGGGTCAAAAGATACGCAGTATTTT.

The chain employs TRBV30 and TRBJ1-2; TRBD1 matches 8 bases. Trimming cost V 7 bases and J 4 bases; bases outside gene matches: 8. Germline V lookup: CDR1 GTSNPN, CDR2 SVGIG (reference sequence). The CDR3 totals 13 residues. This CDR3 is CAFSRDRPYGYTF. The CDR3, as DNA: TGTGCCTTTTCCCGGGACAGGCCCTATGGCTACACCTTC.

The chain has TRBV4-3 and TRBJ2-6; weak D call: TRBD2 (7 bases). With 0 bases removed from V and 1 base from J, the gap between germline ends came to 16 bases. The CDR3 contains 19 residues. Germline lookup yields CDR1 LGHNA and CDR2 YSLEER. The CDR3 region has the DNA TGCGCCAGCAGCCAAGATTGGGGGGGCTTCTATTCTGGGGCCAACGTCCTGACTTTC. It yields the protein CASSQDWGGFYSGANVLTF.

This clone turned up a few times. The genes are TRBV11-2 and TRBJ1-3, with a tentative D call TRBD1 (6 bases). The CDR3 runs 16 residues. Trimming stripped 3 bases from V and 0 bases from J, with 12 bases between. Germline loops: CDR1 SGHAT, CDR2 FQNNGV. The CDR3 loop reads CASSLAGVGSGNTIYF. In nucleotides, the CDR3 is TGTGCCAGCAGCTTGGCAGGGGTGGGCTCTGGAAACACCATATATTTT.

The rearrangement uses TRBV6-4 and TRBJ2-6; D unresolved. V gave up 2 bases and J gave up 4 bases, with 6 bases separating them. The CDR3 contains 14 residues. Germline values: CDR1 MRHNA, CDR2 SNTAGT. CDR3 sequence: CASSDGEGANVLTF. The CDR3 DNA reads TGTGCCAGCAGTGACGGGGAAGGGGCCAACGTCCTGACTTTC.

The V and J genes are TRBV6-5 and TRBJ1-1; TRBD1 agrees at 10 bases. The CDR3 spans 15 residues. With 7 bases clipped from V and 1 base from J, the junction kept 6 bases outside the gene matches. Germline loops: CDR1 MNHEY, CDR2 SVGAGI. CDR3 amino acids: CASTRDRGPNTEAFF. CDR3 nucleotide sequence: TGTGCCAGCACCCGGGACAGGGGACCGAACACTGAAGCTTTCTTT.

The chain has TRBV19 and TRBJ1-1; the D gene is possibly TRBD1 (5 bases). The CDR3 sequence is 16 residues long. V lost 5 bases, J lost 0 bases, and 16 bases lay in between. CDR1 and CDR2 from the germline V gene are LNHDA and SQIVND (reference sequence). The DNA of the CDR3 is TGTGCCAGTAGTCTTGGGGGGGGAGGAATGAACACTGAAGCTTTCTTT. Encoded protein: CASSLGGGGMNTEAFF.

This clone was seen a single time. The J gene is TRBJ1-3, the V gene TRBV9; the match to TRBD1 covers 7 bases. The V gene's germline CDR1 is SGDLS and CDR2 YYNGEE. This CDR3 contains 16 residues. J lost 4 bases, V lost 4 bases, and 11 bases had no gene match. CDR3 coding DNA: TGTGCCAGCAGCTTAACACAGGGGCTCGGGGGAAACACCATATATTTT. The encoded protein is CASSLTQGLGGNTIYF.

The gene calls are TRBV5-8 and TRBJ2-2; D unresolved. CDR1 is SGHTS, CDR2 YDEGEE, per germline. The CDR3 has 14 amino acids. Trimming took 4 bases from V and 0 from J, leaving 7 bases between them. CDR3 DNA: TGTGCCAGCAGCCTCCGGTCGAACACCGGGGAGCTGTTTTTT. Protein product: CASSLRSNTGELFF.

The sample holds one count of this clone. The chain links TRBV7-8 to TRBJ2-7, with 9 bases lining up with TRBD1. Germline-derived CDR1 and CDR2 are SGHVS and FQNEAQ. The length of the CDR3 is 15 residues. V shed 6 bases, J shed 2 bases, and the junction held 8 bases outside the gene matches. The CDR3 loop is CASRKGTGSTYEQYF. The CDR3 nucleotides are TGTGCCAGCAGAAAGGGGACAGGGTCAACCTACGAGCAGTACTTC.

The V gene is TRBV5-1, the J gene TRBJ2-2; D unclear. The CDR3 totals 16 residues. Germline CDR1 is SGHRS and CDR2 is YFSETQ. With 0 bases removed from V and 1 base from J, the gap between germline ends came to 10 bases. CDR3 coding DNA: TGCGCCAGCAGCTTGGCGGACGGCCTGAACACCGGGGAGCTGTTTTTT. Protein: CASSLADGLNTGELFF.

The chain couples TRBV29-1 to TRBJ2-5; TRBD2 might be the D (5 bases). V lost 1 base, J lost 4 bases, and 10 bases lay in between. The germline V gene encodes CDR1 SQVTM and CDR2 ANQGSEA. This CDR3 is 13 amino acids long. Here the CDR3 reads CSVEASEGETQYF. The DNA for the CDR3 is TGCAGCGTTGAAGCCTCAGAGGGAGAGACCCAGTACTTC.

The count of this clone is one. This rearrangement joins TRBV19 to TRBJ2-7; either TRBD1 or TRBD2 may supply D (5 bases each). Per the germline V gene, CDR1 is LNHDA and CDR2 is SQIVND (reference sequence). V lost 7 bases, J lost 2 bases, and 12 bases lay in between. The CDR3 is 13 residues long. The CDR3 DNA reads as TGTGCCAGTAAGAGGGACGGACCCTACGAGCAGTACTTC. Its protein product is CASKRDGPYEQYF.